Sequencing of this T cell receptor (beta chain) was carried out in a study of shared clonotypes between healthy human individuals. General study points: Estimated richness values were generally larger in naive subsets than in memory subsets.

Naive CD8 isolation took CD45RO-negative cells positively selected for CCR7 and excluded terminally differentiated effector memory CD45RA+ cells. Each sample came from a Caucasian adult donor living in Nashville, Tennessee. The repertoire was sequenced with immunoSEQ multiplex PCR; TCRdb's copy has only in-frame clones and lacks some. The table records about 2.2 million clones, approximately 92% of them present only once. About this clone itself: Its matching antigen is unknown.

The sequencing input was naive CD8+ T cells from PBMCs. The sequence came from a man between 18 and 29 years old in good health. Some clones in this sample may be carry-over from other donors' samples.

CDR3 loop: CASSQEGSETQYF. The CDR3 DNA is TGTGCCAGCAGCCAAGAGGGGTCAGAGACCCAGTACTTC. V is TRBV13 and J is TRBJ2-5; D may match TRBD1 or TRBD2 (5 bases each). Per the germline V gene, CDR1 is PRHDT and CDR2 is FYEKMQ (reference sequence). The CDR3 loop spans 13 amino acids. V was shortened by 5 bases and J by 4 bases, with 11 bases between the two germline ends.